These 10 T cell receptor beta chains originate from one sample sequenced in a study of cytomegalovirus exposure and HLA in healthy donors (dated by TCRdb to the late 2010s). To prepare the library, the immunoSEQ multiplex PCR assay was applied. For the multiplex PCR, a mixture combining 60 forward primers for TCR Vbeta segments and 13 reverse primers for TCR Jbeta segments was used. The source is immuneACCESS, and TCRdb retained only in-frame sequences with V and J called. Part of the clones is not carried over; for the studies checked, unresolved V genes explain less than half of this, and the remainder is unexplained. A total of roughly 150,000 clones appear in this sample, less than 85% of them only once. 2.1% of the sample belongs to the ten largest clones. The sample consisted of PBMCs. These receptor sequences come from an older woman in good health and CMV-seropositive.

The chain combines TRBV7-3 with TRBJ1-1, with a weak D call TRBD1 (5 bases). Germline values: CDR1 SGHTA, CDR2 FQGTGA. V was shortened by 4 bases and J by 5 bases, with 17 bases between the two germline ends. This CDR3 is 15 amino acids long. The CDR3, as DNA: TGTGCCAGCAGCTCCGATGACAAGCGGGGGACTGAAGCTTTCTTT. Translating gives CASSSDDKRGTEAFF.

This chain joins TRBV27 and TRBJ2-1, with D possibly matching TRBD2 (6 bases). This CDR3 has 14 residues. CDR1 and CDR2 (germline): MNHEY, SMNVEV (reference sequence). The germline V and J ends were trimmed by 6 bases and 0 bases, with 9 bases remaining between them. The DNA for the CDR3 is TGTGCCAGCAGCCGGGGGAGCTCCTACAATGAGCAGTTCTTC. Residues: CASSRGSSYNEQFF.

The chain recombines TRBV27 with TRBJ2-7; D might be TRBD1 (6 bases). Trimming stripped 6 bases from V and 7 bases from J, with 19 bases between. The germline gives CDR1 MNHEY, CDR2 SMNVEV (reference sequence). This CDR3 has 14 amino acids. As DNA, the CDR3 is TGTGCCAGCAGCAGCCGACAGGAACGAAGGGAGCAGTACTTC. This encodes CASSSRQERREQYF.

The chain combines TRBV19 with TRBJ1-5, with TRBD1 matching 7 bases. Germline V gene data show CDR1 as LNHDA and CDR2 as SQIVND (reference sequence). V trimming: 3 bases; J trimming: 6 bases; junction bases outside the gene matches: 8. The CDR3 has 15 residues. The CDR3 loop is CASSIEGQIPQPQHF. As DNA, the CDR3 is TGTGCCAGTAGTATCGAGGGACAGATCCCTCAGCCCCAGCATTTT.

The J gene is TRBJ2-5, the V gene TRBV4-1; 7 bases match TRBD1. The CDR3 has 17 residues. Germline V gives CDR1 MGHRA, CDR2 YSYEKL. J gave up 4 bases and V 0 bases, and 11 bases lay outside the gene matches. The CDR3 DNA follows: TGCGCCAGCAGCCAAGATAGGGGGCTGAGGGACGCAGAGACCCAGTACTTC. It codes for CASSQDRGLRDAETQYF.

CDR3 protein: CASAGPTGLSNQPQHF. CDR3 coding DNA: TGTGCCAGTGCTGGGCCGACAGGGTTGAGCAATCAGCCCCAGCATTTT. J is TRBJ1-5 and V is TRBV19; 7 bases line up with TRBD1. The CDR3 covers 16 residues. V lost 8 bases and J lost 1; bases outside the gene matches: 11. Germline V gene lookup returns CDR1 LNHDA and CDR2 SQIVND (reference sequence).

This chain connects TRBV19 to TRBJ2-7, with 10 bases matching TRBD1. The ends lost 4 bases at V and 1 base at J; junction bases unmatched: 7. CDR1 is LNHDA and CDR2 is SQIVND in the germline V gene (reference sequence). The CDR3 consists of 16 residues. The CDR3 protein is CASSKGQGTLSYEQYF. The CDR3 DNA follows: TGTGCCAGTAGTAAGGGACAGGGGACCCTATCCTACGAGCAGTACTTC.

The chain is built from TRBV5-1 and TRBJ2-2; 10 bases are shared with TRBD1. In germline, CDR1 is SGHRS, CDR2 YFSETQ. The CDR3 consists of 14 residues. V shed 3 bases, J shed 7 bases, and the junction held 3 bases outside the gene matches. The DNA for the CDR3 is TGCGCCAGCAGCTCGGGACAGGGGAACGGGGAGCTGTTTTTT. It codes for CASSSGQGNGELFF. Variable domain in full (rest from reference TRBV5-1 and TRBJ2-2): KAGVTQTPRYLIKTRGQQVTLSCSPISGHRSVSWYQQTPGQGLQFLFEYFSETQRNKGNFPGRFSGRQFSNSRSEMNVSTLELGDSALYLCASSSGQGNGELFFGEGSRLTVL.

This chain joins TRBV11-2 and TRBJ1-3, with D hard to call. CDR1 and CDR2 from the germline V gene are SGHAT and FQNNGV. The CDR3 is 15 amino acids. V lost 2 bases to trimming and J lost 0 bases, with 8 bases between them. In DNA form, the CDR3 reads TGTGCCAGCAGCTTAACGGAGAGCTCTGGAAACACCATATATTTT. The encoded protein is CASSLTESSGNTIYF. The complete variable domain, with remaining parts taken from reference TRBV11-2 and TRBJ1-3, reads EAGVAQSPRYKIIEKRQSVAFWCNPISGHATLYWYQQILGQGPKLLIQFQNNGVVDDSQLPKDRFSAERLKGVDSTLKIQPAKLEDSAVYLCASSLTESSGNTIYFGEGSWLTVV.

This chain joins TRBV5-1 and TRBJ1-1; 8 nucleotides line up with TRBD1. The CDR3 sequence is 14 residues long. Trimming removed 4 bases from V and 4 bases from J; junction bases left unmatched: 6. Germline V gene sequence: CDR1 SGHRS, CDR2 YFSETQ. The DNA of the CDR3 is TGCGCCAGCAGCGTAATCACAGGGGGCACTGAAGCTTTCTTT. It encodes CASSVITGGTEAFF.